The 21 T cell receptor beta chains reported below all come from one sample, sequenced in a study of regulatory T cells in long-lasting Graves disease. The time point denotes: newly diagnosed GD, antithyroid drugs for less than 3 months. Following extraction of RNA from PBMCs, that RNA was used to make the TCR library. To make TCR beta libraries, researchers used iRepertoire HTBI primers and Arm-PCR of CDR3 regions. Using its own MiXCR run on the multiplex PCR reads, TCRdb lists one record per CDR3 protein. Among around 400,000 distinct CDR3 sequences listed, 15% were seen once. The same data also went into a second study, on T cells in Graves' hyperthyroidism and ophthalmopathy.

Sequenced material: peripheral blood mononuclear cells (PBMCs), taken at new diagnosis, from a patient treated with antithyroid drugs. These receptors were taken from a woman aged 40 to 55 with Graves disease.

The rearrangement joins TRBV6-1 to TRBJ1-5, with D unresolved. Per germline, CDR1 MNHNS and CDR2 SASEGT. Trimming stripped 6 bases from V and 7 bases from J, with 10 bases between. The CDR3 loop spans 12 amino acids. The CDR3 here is CASRASGQPQHF. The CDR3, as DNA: TGTGCCAGCAGGGCGTCGGGACAGCCCCAGCATTTT.

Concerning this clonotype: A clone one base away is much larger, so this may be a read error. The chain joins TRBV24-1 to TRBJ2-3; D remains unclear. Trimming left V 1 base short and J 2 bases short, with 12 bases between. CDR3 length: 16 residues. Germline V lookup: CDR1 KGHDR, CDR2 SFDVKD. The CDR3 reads CATSDFRQELTDTQYF. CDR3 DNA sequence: TGTGCCACCAGTGATTTCAGGCAGGAGCTCACAGATACGCAGTATTTT.

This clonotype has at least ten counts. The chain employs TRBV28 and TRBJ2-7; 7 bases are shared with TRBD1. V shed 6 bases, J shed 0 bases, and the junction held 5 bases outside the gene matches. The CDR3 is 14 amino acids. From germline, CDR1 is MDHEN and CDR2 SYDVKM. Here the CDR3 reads CASSPQGVSYEQYF. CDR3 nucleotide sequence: TGTGCCAGCAGCCCCCAGGGGGTCTCCTACGAGCAGTACTTC. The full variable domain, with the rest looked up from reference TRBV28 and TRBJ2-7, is DVKVTQSSRYLVKRTGEKVFLECVQDMDHENMFWYRQDPGLGLRLIYFSYDVKMKEKGDIPEGYSVSREKKERFSLILESASTNQTSMYLCASSPQGVSYEQYFGPGTRLTVT.

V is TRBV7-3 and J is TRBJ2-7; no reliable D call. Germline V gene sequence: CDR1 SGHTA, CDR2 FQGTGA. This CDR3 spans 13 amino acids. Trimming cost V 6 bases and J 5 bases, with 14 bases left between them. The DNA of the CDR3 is TGTGCCAGCAGTCCAGTGGGAACTAACGAGCAGTACTTC. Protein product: CASSPVGTNEQYF.

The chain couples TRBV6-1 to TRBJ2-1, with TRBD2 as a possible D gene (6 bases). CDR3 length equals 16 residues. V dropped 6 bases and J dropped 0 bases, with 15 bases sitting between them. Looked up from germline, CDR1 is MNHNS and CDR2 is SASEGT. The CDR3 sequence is CASSSERVSSYNEQFF. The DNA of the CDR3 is TGTGCCAGCAGCTCAGAGCGGGTTAGCTCCTACAATGAGCAGTTCTTC.

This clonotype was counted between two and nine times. This CDR3 reads CASSFGGNNQPQHF. The CDR3 DNA sequence: TGTGCCAGCAGTTTCGGCGGGAACAATCAGCCCCAGCATTTT. V usage is TRBV27 and J usage is TRBJ1-5; D is ambiguous. The ends were cut back, 3 bases at V and 3 bases at J, with 9 bases in the middle. The CDR3 sequence is 14 residues long. Germline V gene sequence: CDR1 MNHEY, CDR2 SMNVEV (reference sequence).

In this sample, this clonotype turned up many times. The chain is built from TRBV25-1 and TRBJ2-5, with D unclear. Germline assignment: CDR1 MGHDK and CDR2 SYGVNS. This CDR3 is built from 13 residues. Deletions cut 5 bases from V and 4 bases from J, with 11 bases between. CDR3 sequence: CASSWGSGETQYF. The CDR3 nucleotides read TGTGCCAGCAGTTGGGGATCCGGAGAGACCCAGTACTTC.

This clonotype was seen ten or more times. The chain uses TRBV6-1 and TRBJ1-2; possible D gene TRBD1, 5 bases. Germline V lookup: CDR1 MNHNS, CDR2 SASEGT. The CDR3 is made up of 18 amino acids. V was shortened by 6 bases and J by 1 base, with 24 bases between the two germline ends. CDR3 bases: TGTGCCAGCAGGACTCTGGCCGGGACGGACATTTTTAACTATGGCTACACCTTC. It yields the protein CASRTLAGTDIFNYGYTF.

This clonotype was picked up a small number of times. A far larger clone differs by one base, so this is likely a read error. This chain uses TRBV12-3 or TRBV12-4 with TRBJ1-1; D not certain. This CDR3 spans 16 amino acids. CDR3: CASSLRAAGYTDTRYF. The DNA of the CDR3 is TGTGCCAGCAGTTTGAGAGCAGCGGGATACACAGATACGCGGTATTTT.

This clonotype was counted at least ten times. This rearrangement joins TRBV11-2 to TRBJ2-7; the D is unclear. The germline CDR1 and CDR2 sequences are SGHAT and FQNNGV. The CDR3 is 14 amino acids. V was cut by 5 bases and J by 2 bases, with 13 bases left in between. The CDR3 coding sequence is TGTGCCAGCAGCCGAATATCCAAGACCTACGAGCAGTACTTC. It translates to CASSRISKTYEQYF.

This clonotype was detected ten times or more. CDR3 region: CASGPERGRAEFLLTDTQYF. The CDR3 coding sequence is TGTGCTAGTGGTCCCGAAAGGGGGAGGGCCGAATTTCTTCTTACAGATACGCAGTATTTT. The chain employs TRBV12-5 and TRBJ2-3; the D gene is possibly TRBD2 (7 bases). Trimming cost V 5 bases and J 3 bases, with 30 bases left between them. Germline-derived CDR1 and CDR2 are LGHNT and FRNRAP. The CDR3 is 20 residues long. The variable domain in full, with the rest retrieved from reference TRBV12-5 and TRBJ2-3, is DARVTQTPRHKVTEMGQEVTMRCQPILGHNTVFWYRQTMMQGLELLAYFRNRAPLDDSGMPKDRFSAEMPDATLATLKIQPSEPRDSAVYFCASGPERGRAEFLLTDTQYFGPGTRLTVL.

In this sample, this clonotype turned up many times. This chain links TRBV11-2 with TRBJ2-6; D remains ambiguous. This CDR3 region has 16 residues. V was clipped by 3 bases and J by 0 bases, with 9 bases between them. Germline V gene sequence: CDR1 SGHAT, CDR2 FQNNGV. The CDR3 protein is CASSFTFLSGANVLTF. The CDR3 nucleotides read TGTGCCAGCAGCTTTACTTTTCTCTCTGGGGCCAACGTCCTGACTTTC.

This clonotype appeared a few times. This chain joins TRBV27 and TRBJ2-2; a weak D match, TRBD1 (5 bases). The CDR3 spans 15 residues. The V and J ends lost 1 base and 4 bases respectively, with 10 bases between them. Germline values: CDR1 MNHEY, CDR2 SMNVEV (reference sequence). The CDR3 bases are TGTGCCAGCAGTTTATATGACAGCTTCACCGGGGAGCTGTTTTTT. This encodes CASSLYDSFTGELFF.

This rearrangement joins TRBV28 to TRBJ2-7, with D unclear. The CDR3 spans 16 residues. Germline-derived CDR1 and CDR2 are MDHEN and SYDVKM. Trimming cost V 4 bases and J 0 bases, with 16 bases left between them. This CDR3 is CASSYGSGVFSYEQYF. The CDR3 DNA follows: TGTGCCAGCAGTTATGGGTCTGGAGTTTTCTCCTACGAGCAGTACTTC.

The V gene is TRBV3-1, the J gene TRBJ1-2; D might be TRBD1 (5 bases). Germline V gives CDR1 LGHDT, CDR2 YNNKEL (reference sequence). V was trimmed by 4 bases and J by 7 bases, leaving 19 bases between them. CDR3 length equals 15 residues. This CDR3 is CASSREMGHPFGYTF. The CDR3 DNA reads TGTGCCAGCAGCCGAGAGATGGGGCACCCCTTTGGCTACACCTTC.

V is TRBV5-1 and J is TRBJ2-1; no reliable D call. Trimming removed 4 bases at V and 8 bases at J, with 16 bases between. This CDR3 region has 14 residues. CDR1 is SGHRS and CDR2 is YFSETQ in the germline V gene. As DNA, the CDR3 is TGCGCCAGCAGCACTGAAACGGGTGGAGATGAGCAGTTCTTC. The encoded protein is CASSTETGGDEQFF.

Here the CDR3 reads CASSLEQGGTQLDEKLFF. For the CDR3, the DNA is TGCGCCAGCAGCTTGGAACAGGGTGGGACCCAGTTAGATGAAAAACTGTTTTTT. V usage is TRBV5-1 and J usage is TRBJ1-4; the D gene is possibly TRBD1 (6 bases). Trimming removed 0 bases from V and 6 bases from J, with 21 bases in between. CDR1 SGHRS and CDR2 YFSETQ come from the germline V gene. The CDR3 contains 18 residues.

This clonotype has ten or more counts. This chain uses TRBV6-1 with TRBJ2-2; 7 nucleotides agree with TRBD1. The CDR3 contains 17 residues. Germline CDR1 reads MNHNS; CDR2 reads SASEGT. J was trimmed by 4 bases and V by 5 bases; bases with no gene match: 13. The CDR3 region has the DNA TGTGCCAGCAGTCCCTTGAAGTCCCAGGGGGTCACCGGGGAGCTGTTTTTT. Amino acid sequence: CASSPLKSQGVTGELFF.

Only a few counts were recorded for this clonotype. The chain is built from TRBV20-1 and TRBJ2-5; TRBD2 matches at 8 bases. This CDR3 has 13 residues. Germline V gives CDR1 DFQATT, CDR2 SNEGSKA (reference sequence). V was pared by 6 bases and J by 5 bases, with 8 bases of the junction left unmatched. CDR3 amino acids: CSARPGGGETQYF. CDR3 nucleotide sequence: TGCAGTGCAAGACCGGGGGGGGGCGAGACCCAGTACTTC.

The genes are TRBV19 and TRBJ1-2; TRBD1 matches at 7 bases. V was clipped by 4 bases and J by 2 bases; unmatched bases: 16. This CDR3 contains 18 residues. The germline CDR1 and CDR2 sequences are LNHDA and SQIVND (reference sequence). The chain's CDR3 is CASSNNRDSREINYGYTF. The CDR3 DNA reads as TGTGCCAGTAGTAACAACCGGGACAGTCGCGAAATAAACTATGGCTACACCTTC.

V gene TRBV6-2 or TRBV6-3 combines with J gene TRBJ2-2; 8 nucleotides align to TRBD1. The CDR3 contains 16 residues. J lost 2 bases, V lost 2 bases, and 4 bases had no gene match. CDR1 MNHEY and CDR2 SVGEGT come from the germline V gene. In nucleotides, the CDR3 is TGTGCCAGCAGTTACCTGACAGGGGTTAACACCGGGGAGCTGTTTTTT. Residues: CASSYLTGVNTGELFF.